The 4 T cell receptor beta chains below all came from one sample that was sequenced in a study of T cell responses to AZD1222 COVID-19 vaccine. Sequencing was performed with immunoSEQ multiplex PCR; in TCRdb, only in-frame clones are kept and a portion is missing. The sample carries roughly 200,000 clones, just over 90% recorded once. The sequences come from peripheral blood, collected on day 0 of MenACWY control vaccination. These receptors were obtained from an adult in good health.

This sequence joins TRBV7-2 and TRBJ2-5; TRBD1 agrees at 7 bases. Germline V gives CDR1 SGHTA, CDR2 FQGNSA. Trimming removed 1 base from V and 5 bases from J; junction bases left unmatched: 7. The CDR3 is 15 residues long. The CDR3 DNA is TGTGCCAGCAGCTTAGTTTTAGGGGGCCGGGAGACCCAGTACTTC. Translating gives CASSLVLGGRETQYF.

The chain recombines TRBV7-8 with TRBJ1-6; 9 bases line up with TRBD1. There are 15 residues in the CDR3. The trim removed 5 bases at V and 8 bases at J, leaving 7 bases unmatched. Germline CDR1 reads SGHVS; CDR2 reads FQNEAQ. The CDR3: CASSGGGQGYSPLHF. DNA of the CDR3: TGTGCCAGCAGCGGGGGGGGACAGGGTTATTCACCCCTCCACTTT.

The V and J genes are TRBV5-6 and TRBJ1-1; perhaps TRBD1 as D (5 bases). In germline, CDR1 is SGHDT, CDR2 YYEEEE. This CDR3 region has 13 residues. Trimming removed 7 bases at V and 4 bases at J, with 14 bases between. The CDR3 nucleotides read TGTGCCAGCGCTAGTACAGGAATCACTGAAGCTTTCTTT. This translates into CASASTGITEAFF.

The gene calls are TRBV11-2 and TRBJ2-7; tentative D call: TRBD2 (7 bases). The CDR3 is 13 amino acids. V was shortened by 8 bases and J by 5 bases, with 16 bases between the two germline ends. Germline CDR1 and CDR2: SGHAT and FQNNGV. CDR3 bases: TGTGCCAGCCGGAGGGGGGGGCCGCACGAGCAGTACTTC. The encoded protein is CASRRGGPHEQYF. The full variable domain, in which reference TRBV11-2 and TRBJ2-7 provide the parts outside the CDR3, is EAGVAQSPRYKIIEKRQSVAFWCNPISGHATLYWYQQILGQGPKLLIQFQNNGVVDDSQLPKDRFSAERLKGVDSTLKIQPAKLEDSAVYLCASRRGGPHEQYFGPGTRLTVT.